The clone carrying this T cell receptor beta chain was counted ten times or more. What it recognizes is unknown. Coverage ceases 3 residues before the CDR3 finishes, and the germline J gene fills in the end. V lost 3 bases to trimming and J lost 2 bases, with 8 bases between them. This CDR3 spans 14 amino acids. CDR1 is SGHTA, CDR2 FQGNSA, per germline. Of CVID subjects, more than twelve were female and around 27 male, mean age approximately 41. All CVID subjects were on immunoglobulin replacement for at least one year. Method: immunoSEQ multiplex PCR; TCRdb's copy keeps in-frame clones and lacks some. This sample carries 25,000 to 30,000 clones, none of them present only once. This sample was included in a study of T cell clonality in common variable immunodeficiency. Study conclusions and caveats: Shared TCRbeta clones were fewer between CVID subjects than controls. Links between repertoire features and CVID complications were heterogeneity-limited. In common variable immunodeficiency, TCR beta chains reportedly carried fewer deletions and N-nucleotide insertions.

The clonotype comes from a human donor with common variable immunodeficiency. Sample: peripheral blood mononuclear cells. The V and J genes are TRBV7-2 and TRBJ2-1; no clear D gene. Incomplete CDR3 DNA: TGTGCCAGCAGCTTTGTATTCGCCTACAATGAG. Its translation is CASSFVFAYNE. The whole CDR3 is CASSFVFAYNEQFF. The variable domain in full, with the rest retrieved from reference TRBV7-2 and TRBJ2-1, is GAGVSQSPSNKVTEKGKDVELRCDPISGHTALYWYRQSLGQGLEFLIYFQGNSAPDKSGLPSDRFSAERTGGSVSTLTIQRTQQEDSAVYLCASSFVFAYNEQFFGPGTRLTVL.